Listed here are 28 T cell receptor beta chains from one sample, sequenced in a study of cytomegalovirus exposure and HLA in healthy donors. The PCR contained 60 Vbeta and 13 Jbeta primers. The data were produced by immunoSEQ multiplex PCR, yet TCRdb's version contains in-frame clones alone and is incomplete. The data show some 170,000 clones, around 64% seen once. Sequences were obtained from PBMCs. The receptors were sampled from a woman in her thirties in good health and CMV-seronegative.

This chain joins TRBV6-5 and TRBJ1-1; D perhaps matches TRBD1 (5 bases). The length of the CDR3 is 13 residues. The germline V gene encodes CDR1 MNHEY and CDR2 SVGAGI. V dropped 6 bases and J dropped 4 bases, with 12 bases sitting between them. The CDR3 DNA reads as TGTGCCAGCAGGGGGGGGAGTGCCACTGAAGCTTTCTTT. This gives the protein CASRGGSATEAFF.

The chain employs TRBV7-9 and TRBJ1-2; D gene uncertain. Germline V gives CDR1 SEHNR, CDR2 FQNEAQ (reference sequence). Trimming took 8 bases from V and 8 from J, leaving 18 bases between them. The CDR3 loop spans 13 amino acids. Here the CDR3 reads CASSGQMYRGYTF. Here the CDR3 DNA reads TGTGCCAGCTCGGGTCAAATGTATCGGGGCTACACCTTC.

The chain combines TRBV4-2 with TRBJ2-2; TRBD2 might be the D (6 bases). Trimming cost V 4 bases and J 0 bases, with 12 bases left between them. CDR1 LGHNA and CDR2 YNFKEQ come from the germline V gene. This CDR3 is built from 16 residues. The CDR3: CASSPWASANTGELFF. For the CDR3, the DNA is TGTGCCAGCAGCCCATGGGCTAGCGCGAACACCGGGGAGCTGTTTTTT.

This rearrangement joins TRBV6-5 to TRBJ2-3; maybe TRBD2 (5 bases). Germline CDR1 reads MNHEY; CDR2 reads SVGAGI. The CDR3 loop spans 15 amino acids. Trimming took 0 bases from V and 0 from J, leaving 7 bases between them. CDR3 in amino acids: CASSYSERSTDTQYF. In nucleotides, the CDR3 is TGTGCCAGCAGTTACTCTGAGCGGAGCACAGATACGCAGTATTTT.

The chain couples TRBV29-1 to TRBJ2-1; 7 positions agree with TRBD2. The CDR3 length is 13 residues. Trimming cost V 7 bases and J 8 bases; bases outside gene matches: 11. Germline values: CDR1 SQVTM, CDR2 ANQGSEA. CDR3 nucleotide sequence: TGCAGCGCCGAGGAGTGGGGAGGGGATGAGCAGTTCTTC. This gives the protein CSAEEWGGDEQFF.

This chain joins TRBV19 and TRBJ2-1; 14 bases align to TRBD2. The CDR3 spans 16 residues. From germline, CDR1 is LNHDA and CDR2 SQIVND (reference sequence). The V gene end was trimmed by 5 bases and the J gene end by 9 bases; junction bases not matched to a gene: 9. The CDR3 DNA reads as TGTGCCAGTAGTTGGGGACTAGCGGGAGAGGGTTCTGAGCAGTTCTTC. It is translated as CASSWGLAGEGSEQFF.

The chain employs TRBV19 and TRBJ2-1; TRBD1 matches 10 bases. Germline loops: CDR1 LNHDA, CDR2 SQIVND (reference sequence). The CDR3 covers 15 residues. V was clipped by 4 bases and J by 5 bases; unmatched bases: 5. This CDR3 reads CASSTGQGVNNEQFF. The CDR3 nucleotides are TGTGCCAGTAGTACAGGACAGGGGGTGAACAATGAGCAGTTCTTC.

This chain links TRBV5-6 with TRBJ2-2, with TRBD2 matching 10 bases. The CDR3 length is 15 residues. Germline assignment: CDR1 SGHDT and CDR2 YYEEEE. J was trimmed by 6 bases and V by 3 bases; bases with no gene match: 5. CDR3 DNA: TGTGCCAGCAGCTCGACTAGCGGGTTGCCCGGGGAGCTGTTTTTT. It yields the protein CASSSTSGLPGELFF.

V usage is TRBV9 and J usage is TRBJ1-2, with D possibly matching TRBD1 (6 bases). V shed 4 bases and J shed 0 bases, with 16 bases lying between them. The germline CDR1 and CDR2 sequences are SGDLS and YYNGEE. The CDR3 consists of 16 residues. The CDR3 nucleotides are TGTGCCAGCAGCAAAGCGGGGGCCCAAGCTAACTATGGCTACACCTTC. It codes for CASSKAGAQANYGYTF. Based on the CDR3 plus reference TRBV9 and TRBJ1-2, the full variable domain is DSGVTQTPKHLITATGQRVTLRCSPRSGDLSVYWYQQSLDQGLQFLIQYYNGEERAKGNILERFSAQQFPDLHSELNLSSLELGDSALYFCASSKAGAQANYGYTFGSGTRLTVV.

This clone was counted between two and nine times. The CDR3, as DNA: TGTGCCAGCAGTCGCCCTGGACAAGGGGCGGAGACCCAGTACTTC. It codes for CASSRPGQGAETQYF. The chain links TRBV5-6 to TRBJ2-5; tentative D call: TRBD1 (5 bases). CDR3 length equals 15 residues. The germline gives CDR1 SGHDT, CDR2 YYEEEE. V was clipped by 5 bases and J by 5 bases, with 19 bases between them.

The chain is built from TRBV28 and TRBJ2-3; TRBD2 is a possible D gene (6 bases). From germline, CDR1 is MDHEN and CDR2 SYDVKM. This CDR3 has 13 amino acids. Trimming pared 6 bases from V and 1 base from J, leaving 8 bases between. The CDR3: CASRIAGTDTQYF. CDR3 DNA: TGTGCCAGCAGGATAGCGGGCACAGATACGCAGTATTTT.

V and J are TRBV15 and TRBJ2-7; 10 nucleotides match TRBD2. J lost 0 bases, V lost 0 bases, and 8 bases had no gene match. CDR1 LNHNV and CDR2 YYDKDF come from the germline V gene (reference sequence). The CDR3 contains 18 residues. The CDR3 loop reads CATSRDISGRFSSYEQYF. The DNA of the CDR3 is TGTGCCACCAGCAGAGACATTAGCGGGAGGTTCAGCTCCTACGAGCAGTACTTC.

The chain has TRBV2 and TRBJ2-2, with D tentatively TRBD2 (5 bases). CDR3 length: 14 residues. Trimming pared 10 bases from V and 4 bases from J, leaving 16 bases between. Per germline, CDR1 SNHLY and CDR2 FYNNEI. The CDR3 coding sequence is TGTGCCACACGAAGAGGGTCAACCACCGGGGAGCTGTTTTTT. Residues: CATRRGSTTGELFF.

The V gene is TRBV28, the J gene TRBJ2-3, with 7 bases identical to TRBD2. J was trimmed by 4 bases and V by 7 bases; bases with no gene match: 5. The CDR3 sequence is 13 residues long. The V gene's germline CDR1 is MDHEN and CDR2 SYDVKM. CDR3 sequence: CASIQRDPDTQYF. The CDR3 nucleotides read TGTGCCAGCATTCAGCGGGACCCAGATACGCAGTATTTT.

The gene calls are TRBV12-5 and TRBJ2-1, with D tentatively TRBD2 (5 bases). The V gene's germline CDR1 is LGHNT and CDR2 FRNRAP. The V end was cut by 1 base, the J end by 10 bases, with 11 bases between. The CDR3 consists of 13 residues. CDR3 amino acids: CASGLGRTGEQFF. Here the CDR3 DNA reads TGTGCTAGTGGTTTGGGGAGGACGGGGGAGCAGTTCTTC.

This CDR3 reads CATNPPGRDGELFF. CDR3 nucleotide sequence: TGTGCCACCAACCCCCCAGGCAGGGATGGGGAGCTGTTTTTT. This rearrangement joins TRBV6-5 to TRBJ2-2; possible D gene TRBD1, 5 bases. The CDR3 contains 14 residues. Trimming shortened V by 10 bases and J by 8 bases, and 20 bases separated the two germline ends. Germline lookup yields CDR1 MNHEY and CDR2 SVGAGI.

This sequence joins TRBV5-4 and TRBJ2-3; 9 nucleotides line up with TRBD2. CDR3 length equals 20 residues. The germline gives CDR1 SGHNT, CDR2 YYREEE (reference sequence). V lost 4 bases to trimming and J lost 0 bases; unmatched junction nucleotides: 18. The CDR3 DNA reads TGTGCCAGCAGCCCAAGTAGTAGCGGGAGTATGCTAGGGAGCACAGATACGCAGTATTTT. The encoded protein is CASSPSSSGSMLGSTDTQYF.

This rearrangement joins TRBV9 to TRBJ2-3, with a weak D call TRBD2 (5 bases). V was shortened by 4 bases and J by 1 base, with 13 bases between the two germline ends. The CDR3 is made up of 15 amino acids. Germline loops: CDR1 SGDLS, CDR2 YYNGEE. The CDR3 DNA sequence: TGTGCCAGCAGCTCCCGTGGGGAGCGCACAGATACGCAGTATTTT. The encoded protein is CASSSRGERTDTQYF.

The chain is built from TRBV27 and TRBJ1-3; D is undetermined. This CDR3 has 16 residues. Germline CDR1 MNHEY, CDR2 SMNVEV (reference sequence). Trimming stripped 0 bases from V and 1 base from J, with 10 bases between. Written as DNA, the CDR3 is TGTGCCAGCAGTTTATCGCCCGGGAGATCTGGAAACACCATATATTTT. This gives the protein CASSLSPGRSGNTIYF.

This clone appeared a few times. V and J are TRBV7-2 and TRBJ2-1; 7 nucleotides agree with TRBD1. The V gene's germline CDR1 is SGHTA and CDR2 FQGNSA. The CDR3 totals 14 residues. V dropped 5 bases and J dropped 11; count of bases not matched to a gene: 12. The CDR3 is CASSPRVRQGKQFF. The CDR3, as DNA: TGTGCCAGCAGCCCCAGGGTCCGACAGGGCAAGCAGTTCTTC.

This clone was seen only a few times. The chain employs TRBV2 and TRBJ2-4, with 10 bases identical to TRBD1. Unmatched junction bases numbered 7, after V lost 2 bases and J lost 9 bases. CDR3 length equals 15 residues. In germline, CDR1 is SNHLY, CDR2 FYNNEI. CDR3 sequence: CASSEPGTGEGIQYF. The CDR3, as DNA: TGTGCCAGCAGTGAACCCGGGACAGGGGAGGGCATTCAGTACTTC.

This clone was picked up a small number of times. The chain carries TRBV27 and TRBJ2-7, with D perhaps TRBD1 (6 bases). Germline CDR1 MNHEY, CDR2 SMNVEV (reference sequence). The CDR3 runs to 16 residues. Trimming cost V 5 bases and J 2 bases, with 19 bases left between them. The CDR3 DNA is TGTGCCAGCAGTCCAATGGGTACAGGGAAAACCTACGAGCAGTACTTC. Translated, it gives CASSPMGTGKTYEQYF.

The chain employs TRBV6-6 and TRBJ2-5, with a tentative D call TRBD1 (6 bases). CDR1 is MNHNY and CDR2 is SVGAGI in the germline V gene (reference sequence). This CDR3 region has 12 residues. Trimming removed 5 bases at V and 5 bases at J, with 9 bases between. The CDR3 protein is CASSDRWETQYF. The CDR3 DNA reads TGTGCCAGCAGTGACAGGTGGGAGACCCAGTACTTC.

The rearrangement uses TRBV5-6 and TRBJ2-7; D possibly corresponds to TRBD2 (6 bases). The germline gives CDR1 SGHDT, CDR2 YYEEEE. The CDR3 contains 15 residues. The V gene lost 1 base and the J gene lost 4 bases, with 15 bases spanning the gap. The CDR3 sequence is CASSLYRREVYEQYF. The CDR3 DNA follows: TGTGCCAGCAGCTTGTACCGCAGGGAGGTTTACGAGCAGTACTTC.

This chain's CDR3 is CASSSSERTETQYF. The CDR3 DNA reads as TGTGCCAGCTCATCGTCGGAGCGGACAGAGACCCAGTACTTC. This rearrangement joins TRBV18 to TRBJ2-5, with D possibly being TRBD2 (5 bases). There are 14 residues in the CDR3. V shed 5 bases and J shed 4 bases, with 14 bases lying between them. In germline, CDR1 is KGHSH, CDR2 LQKENI.

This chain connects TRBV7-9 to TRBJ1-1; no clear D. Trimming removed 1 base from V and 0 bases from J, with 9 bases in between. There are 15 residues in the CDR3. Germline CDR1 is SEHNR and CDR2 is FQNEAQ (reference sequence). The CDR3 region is CASSLGWELNTEAFF. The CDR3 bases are TGTGCCAGCAGCTTAGGCTGGGAGTTGAACACTGAAGCTTTCTTT. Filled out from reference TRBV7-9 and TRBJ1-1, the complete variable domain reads DTGVSQNPRHKITKRGQNVTFRCDPISEHNRLYWYRQTLGQGPEFLTYFQNEAQLEKSRLLSDRFSAERPKGSFSTLEIQRTEQGDSAMYLCASSLGWELNTEAFFGQGTRLTVV.

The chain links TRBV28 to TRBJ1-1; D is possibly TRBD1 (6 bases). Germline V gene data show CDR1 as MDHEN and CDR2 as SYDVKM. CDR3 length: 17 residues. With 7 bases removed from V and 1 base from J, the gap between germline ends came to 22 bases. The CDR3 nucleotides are TGTGCCAGCAAGAAGGGTTTTCAGGGGTTCGGGAACACTGAAGCTTTCTTT. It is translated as CASKKGFQGFGNTEAFF.

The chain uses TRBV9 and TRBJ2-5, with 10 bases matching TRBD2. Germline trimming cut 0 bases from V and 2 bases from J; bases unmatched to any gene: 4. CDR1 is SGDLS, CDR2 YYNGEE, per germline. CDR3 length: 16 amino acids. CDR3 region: CASSVGASGGQETQYF. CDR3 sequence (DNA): TGTGCCAGCAGCGTAGGGGCTAGCGGGGGACAAGAGACCCAGTACTTC.